This T cell receptor beta chain was retrieved from a study of PD-1 blockade in mismatch repair-deficient tumors. Study in general: Enrolled about 2012-2016, patients had progressing, pretreated mismatch repair-deficient cancers of 12 types. Study-wide results and caveats: After pembrolizumab, tumor-resident clones rose rapidly, then generally contracted before radiologic responses.

The TCR-sequenced patients were a few responders to pembrolizumab. Assay used: immunoSEQ multiplex PCR; TCRdb lists only in-frame clones, some missing. The data show more than 20,000 clones, roughly 86% seen once. Comment on this clone: Its antigen is not identified.

CDR3 length: 14 amino acids. After removal of 3 bases from V and 6 bases from J, the junction contained 4 bases not matched to a gene. CDR1 is MNHEY, CDR2 SMNVEV, per germline (reference sequence). The receptor was isolated from an adult with mismatch repair-deficient cancer. The sequencing here drew on peripheral blood, taken 2 weeks after starting pembrolizumab. V and J are TRBV27 and TRBJ1-5; 8 bases are a match to TRBD1. The CDR3 is CASSLGTGGQPQHF. Here the CDR3 DNA reads TGTGCCAGCAGTTTGGGAACAGGGGGTCAGCCCCAGCATTTT.